The rows below give T cell receptor beta chains drawn from one sample of a study of somatic mutations in cytotoxic T cells in rheumatoid arthritis. Profiled with immunoSEQ multiplex PCR; TCRdb holds only in-frame clones, not every one. The profile shows about 10,000 clones, approximately 90% of them singletons. The sample taken for sequencing was CD4+ T cells sorted from blood. The receptors shown here come from a woman aged 18-29 years with rheumatoid arthritis. CDR3s include the opening cysteine and the closing phenylalanine or tryptophan. D genes are given only for firm matches. Clone size is given for some rows only: seen once, a few or many times, or a class if the clone is expanded.

>TRBJ2-7|NA|NA|TRBV7-9
TGTGCCAGCAGCTTCCGGACAGAAAAGTACGAGCAGTACTTC
CASSFRTEKYEQYF
>TRBJ2-5|NA|NA|TRBV7-6
TGTGCCAGCAGCTTAAGTCAAGGGGGAGAGACCCAGTACTTC
CASSLSQGGETQYF
>TRBJ2-1|once|NA|TRBV5-6
TGTGCCAGCAGCGTGCTAGCGTTTAATGAGCAGTTCTTC
CASSVLAFNEQFF
>TRBJ1-6|NA|NA|TRBV6-1
TGTGCCAGCAGTGGACCAACAGGGAGCTCCTATAATTCACCCCTCCACTTT
CASSGPTGSSYNSPLHF
>TRBJ2-2|NA|TRBD1|TRBV5-1
TGCGCCAGCAGCTTGGGGACAGGAAGGGACACCGGGGAGCTGTTTTTT
CASSLGTGRDTGELFF
>TRBJ2-7|NA|TRBD1|TRBV7-2
TGTGCCAGCAGCTTAGTAGGACAGGGGGTGTCCTACGAGCAGTACTTC
CASSLVGQGVSYEQYF
>TRBJ2-1|once|TRBD2|TRBV7-6
TGTGCCAGCAGCTTAGCGGGGGGGGTTAACAATGAGCAGTTCTTC
CASSLAGGVNNEQFF
>TRBJ2-1|NA|TRBD2|TRBV4-3
TGCGCCAGCAGCCAAGAAAGCGGGGGGACGTACAATGAGCAGTTCTTC
CASSQESGGTYNEQFF
>TRBJ2-7|NA|TRBD2|TRBV9
TGTGCCAGCAGCGGCGGACAGGGCGGACTAGCGGGGCAGTACTTC
CASSGGQGGLAGQYF
>TRBJ1-2|NA|TRBD1|TRBV30
TGTGCCTGGAGCCAAGAAACCTCACGGACAGGGGCGAATGGCTACACCTTC
CAWSQETSRTGANGYTF
>TRBJ2-7|NA|NA|TRBV2
TGTGCCAGCAAGCAGGGAACCTACGAGCAGTACTTC
CASKQGTYEQYF
>TRBJ2-7|NA|TRBD1|TRBV28
TGTGCCAGCAGTCAATCGACAGGGCGCGAGCAGTACTTC
CASSQSTGREQYF
>TRBJ2-7|NA|TRBD1|TRBV30
TGTGCCTGGAGTGTCCTGACAGGGCTAAACGAGCAGTACTTC
CAWSVLTGLNEQYF
>TRBJ1-2|once|NA|TRBV7-2
TGTGCCAGCAGCTTAGATACTTACTATGGCTACACCTTC
CASSLDTYYGYTF
>TRBJ1-2|few|TRBD1|TRBV6-5
TGTGCCAGCAGCGGGGAGGGACAGGCCTATGGCTACACCTTC
CASSGEGQAYGYTF
>TRBJ2-5|NA|TRBD1|TRBV6-1
TGTGCCAGCAGTCCTACAGGGGTGGAGACCCAGTACTTC
CASSPTGVETQYF
>TRBJ1-5|NA|NA|TRBV7-9
TGTGCCAGCAGCTTAGCTGTGGGCTTTTTGGTTCAGCCCCAGCATTTT
CASSLAVGFLVQPQHF
>TRBJ2-7|NA|NA|TRBV5-4
TGTGCCAGCAGCCTAACGTGGAGCGAGCAGTACTTC
CASSLTWSEQYF
>TRBJ2-5|NA|NA|TRBV7-2
TGTGCCAGCAGCTTAGGTCTAGTCGGGGGAGATGAGACCCAGTACTTC
CASSLGLVGGDETQYF
>TRBJ1-1|NA|NA|TRBV15
TGTGCCACCAGCAGAGAGTTCAGGACAGTGAACACTGAAGCTTTCTTT
CATSREFRTVNTEAFF
>TRBJ2-7|NA|TRBD2|TRBV19
TGTGCCAGTAGTTTTACTAGCGGGGGCTCCTACGAGCAGTACTTC
CASSFTSGGSYEQYF
>TRBJ1-4|NA|NA|TRBV5-6
TGTGCCAGCAGTCCCACATCATCAACTAATGAAAAACTGTTTTTT
CASSPTSSTNEKLFF
>TRBJ2-7|NA|TRBD1|TRBV6-5
TGTGCCACCCCTACCAGGACAGGGACGTCTTACGAGCAGTACTTC
CATPTRTGTSYEQYF
>TRBJ2-7|once|NA|TRBV6-5
TGTGCCAGCAGTCGACACAGGGACGAGCAGTACTTC
CASSRHRDEQYF
>TRBJ2-7|NA|TRBD1|TRBV5-1
TGCGCCAGCAGCCTCGGGGACAGGTTTAACTCCTACGAGCAGTACTTC
CASSLGDRFNSYEQYF
>TRBJ2-1|NA|NA|TRBV6-4
TGTGCCAGCAGTGACGCCGACAGGAGCCAGTTCTTC
CASSDADRSQFF
>TRBJ1-2|few|NA|TRBV4-3
TGCGCCAGCAGCCAAGATCGGACAGCCCGCCTTGGATACACCTTC
CASSQDRTARLGYTF
>TRBJ1-2|NA|TRBD1|TRBV6-6
TGTGCCAGCAGTCCCCCGGGACAGGCATATGGCTACACCTTC
CASSPPGQAYGYTF
>TRBJ2-7|NA|NA|TRBV20-1
TGCAGTGCTGGACACTACGAGCAGTACTTC
CSAGHYEQYF
>TRBJ1-2|once|TRBD1|TRBV6-4
TGTGCCAGCAGTGACACGGCTAGGGACAGCGAGAACTGGCCCTATGGCTACACCTTC
CASSDTARDSENWPYGYTF
>TRBJ1-5|once|NA|TRBV18
TGTGCCAGCTCACCAATGCCTCGACAGCACCAGCATTTT
CASSPMPRQHQHF
>TRBJ1-5|NA|TRBD1|TRBV5-5
TGTGCCAGCAGCTTGGCTGGGACAGACAATCAGCCCCAGCATTTT
CASSLAGTDNQPQHF
>TRBJ2-1|NA|TRBD2|TRBV6-1
TGTGCCAGCAGTGATTTAGCGGGAGGTCTCGGGAGCTCCTACAATGAGCAGTTCTTC
CASSDLAGGLGSSYNEQFF
>TRBJ1-5|NA|NA|TRBV7-9
TGTGCCAGCAGCTTCACAGGGCCCAATCAGCCCCAGCATTTT
CASSFTGPNQPQHF
>TRBJ1-4|NA|NA|TRBV4-2
TGTGCCAGCAGCCTAAGTGGGAGTACTAATGAAAAACTGTTTTTT
CASSLSGSTNEKLFF
>TRBJ2-1|once|TRBD1|TRBV10-3
TGTGCCACCCGTCCCCAGGGGGCCTCCTACAATGAGCAGTTCTTC
CATRPQGASYNEQFF
>TRBJ1-6|NA|NA|TRBV28
TGTGCCAGCAGTCAACAGAGTAATTCACCCCTCCACTTT
CASSQQSNSPLHF
>TRBJ2-7|NA|NA|TRBV5-1
TGCGCCAGCAGCTTGAGATCAGGGGATACCTACGAGCAGTACTTC
CASSLRSGDTYEQYF
>TRBJ1-6|few|NA|TRBV5-4
TGTGCCAGCAGCTTGGCGGACAGACGGTCGGCCCTCCACTTT
CASSLADRRSALHF
>TRBJ2-1|NA|NA|TRBV7-8
TGTGCCAGCAGCTTTCACGGGAGAGGCTCCAATGAGCAGTTCTTC
CASSFHGRGSNEQFF
>TRBJ2-7|NA|NA|TRBV28
TGTGCCAGCAGTCGACAGAACTCCTACGAGCAGTACTTC
CASSRQNSYEQYF
>TRBJ2-5|NA|TRBD2|TRBV5-6
TGTGCCAGCAGCTCGAACGGGGGGGGATTTAGGGAGACCCAGTACTTC
CASSSNGGGFRETQYF
>TRBJ2-3|once|NA|TRBV7-9
TGTGCCAGCAGCTCCCGTCCGGCGGGGGCGATAGATACGCAGTATTTT
CASSSRPAGAIDTQYF
>TRBJ1-1|NA|NA|TRBV5-1
TGCGCCAGCAGCTTGTCAAACAGCAACACTGAAGCTTTCTTT
CASSLSNSNTEAFF
>TRBJ2-7|NA|TRBD2|TRBV30
TGTGCCTGGAGTAGGGGACTAGGGTACGAGCAGTACTTC
CAWSRGLGYEQYF
>TRBJ1-2|once|TRBD1|TRBV6-5
TGTGCCAGCAGGCGGACAGGGGGCGATTATGGCTACACCTTC
CASRRTGGDYGYTF
>TRBJ2-4|NA|TRBD1|TRBV7-2
TGTGCCAGCAGCCAAAACAGGGGCACGGACATTCAGTACTTC
CASSQNRGTDIQYF
>TRBJ2-1|NA|NA|TRBV4-3
TGCGCCAGCAGCCGTGGACTGGCCCGTCTCAATGAGCAGTTCTTC
CASSRGLARLNEQFF
>TRBJ1-2|NA|NA|TRBV7-2
TGTGCCAGCAGCCAACAGGGTTCAAATCGCCATGGCTACACCTTC
CASSQQGSNRHGYTF
>TRBJ1-1|NA|TRBD1|TRBV27
TGTGCCAGCAGGGAGGGGGCGCGGTCTGAAGCTTTCTTT
CASREGARSEAFF
>TRBJ1-4|NA|NA|TRBV7-2
TGTGCCAGCAGCCGAAACCGCGGAGGAGCTGGTGAAAAACTGTTTTTT
CASSRNRGGAGEKLFF
>TRBJ1-3|NA|NA|TRBV6-6
TGTGCCAGCAGCCTCGGAAACACCATATATTTT
CASSLGNTIYF
>TRBJ2-7|NA|NA|TRBV6-5
TGTGCCAGCAGGACCGTCGGGTACGAGCAGTACTTC
CASRTVGYEQYF
>TRBJ2-1|once|TRBD2|TRBV11-2
TGTGCCAGCAGCTCAGATGGGACTAGCGTCCTCCCCACCTACAATGAGCAGTTCTTC
CASSSDGTSVLPTYNEQFF
>TRBJ1-1|NA|TRBD1|TRBV5-8
TGTGCCAGCAGCTTGTTCTCCCCCACGACAGGGTGGATTAATACTGAAGCTTTCTTT
CASSLFSPTTGWINTEAFF